The 10 T cell receptor beta chains below all came from one sample that was sequenced in a study of vaccination effects on CD4 cells after COVID-19. These TCRs' antigens remain unknown. Here immunoSEQ multiplex PCR was the method, and the copy in TCRdb shows in-frame clones only, minus some. The sample lists tens of thousands of clones, 74% occurring once. Viral peptide pool expansion of antigen-specific CD4+ T cells preceded sequencing in the ViraFEST assay. Culture proceeded for 10 days, and CD4+ T cells were then isolated. The participants, recipients of two vaccine doses, got either BNT162b2 or mRNA-1273. The starting material was CD4+ T cells from PBMCs cultured with HCoV-229E spike peptides, obtained after COVID-19 vaccination. These receptors were taken from a human donor who received a COVID-19 vaccine.

This CDR3 is CASTPRTPDNSPLHF. CDR3 nucleotides: TGTGCCAGTACGCCTCGGACACCGGATAATTCACCCCTCCACTTT. The chain combines TRBV19 with TRBJ1-6; D perhaps matches TRBD1 (5 bases). Germline V CDR1 and CDR2: LNHDA, SQIVND (reference sequence). V was cut by 7 bases and J by 5 bases, with 15 bases left in between. The CDR3 is 15 residues long.

V gene TRBV19 combines with J gene TRBJ1-5, with TRBD1 identical over 9 bases. Germline loops: CDR1 LNHDA, CDR2 SQIVND (reference sequence). The trim removed 5 bases at V and 5 bases at J, leaving 7 bases unmatched. The CDR3 spans 15 residues. This CDR3 reads CASSLPTGGDQPQHF. The CDR3 DNA follows: TGTGCCAGTAGTCTTCCCACAGGGGGCGATCAGCCCCAGCATTTT.

This clone was observed a handful of times. This sequence joins TRBV30 and TRBJ1-1; 7 positions match TRBD1. V dropped 3 bases and J dropped 0; count of bases not matched to a gene: 4. The V gene's germline CDR1 is GTSNPN and CDR2 SVGIG (reference sequence). This CDR3 contains 14 residues. For the CDR3, the DNA is TGTGCCTGGAGCTTGGACAGGTTGAACACTGAAGCTTTCTTT. Encoded protein: CAWSLDRLNTEAFF.

The V and J genes are TRBV7-3 and TRBJ1-2; no firm D call. The V gene's germline CDR1 is SGHTA and CDR2 FQGTGA. CDR3 length: 15 amino acids. With 1 base removed from V and 0 bases from J, the gap between germline ends came to 9 bases. CDR3 coding DNA: TGTGCCAGCAGCTTAAATAGGGTGTCTAACTATGGCTACACCTTC. Amino acids: CASSLNRVSNYGYTF.

The chain combines TRBV6-5 with TRBJ2-5, with 7 bases identical to TRBD1. V dropped 6 bases and J dropped 9; count of bases not matched to a gene: 10. This CDR3 contains 13 residues. Germline lookup yields CDR1 MNHEY and CDR2 SVGAGI. The CDR3 coding sequence is TGTGCCAGCAGCCCAGGACAGGCCAGGGCCCAGTACTTC. This gives the protein CASSPGQARAQYF.

V gene TRBV30 combines with J gene TRBJ1-2; weak D call: TRBD1 (5 bases). This CDR3 contains 13 residues. V lost 2 bases, J lost 4 bases, and 11 bases lay in between. The germline V gene has CDR1 GTSNPN and CDR2 SVGIG (reference sequence). The CDR3 nucleotides read TGTGCCTGGAGTACAGGACTGAGCTATGGCTACACCTTC. Encoded protein: CAWSTGLSYGYTF.

This chain joins TRBV19 and TRBJ1-2; perhaps TRBD1 as D (5 bases). CDR3 size: 12 residues. V shed 7 bases and J shed 8 bases, with 14 bases lying between them. Germline lookup yields CDR1 LNHDA and CDR2 SQIVND (reference sequence). CDR3 region: CASKDTALGYTF. Here the CDR3 DNA reads TGTGCCAGTAAGGACACTGCCCTCGGCTACACCTTC.

The chain recombines TRBV7-2 with TRBJ1-6; no clear D. With 6 bases removed from V and 14 bases from J, the gap between germline ends came to 14 bases. This CDR3 has 12 residues. CDR1 is SGHTA, CDR2 FQGNSA, per germline. In DNA form, the CDR3 reads TGTGCCAGCAGTCAGTTGGGAGGCGCCCTCCACTTT. Translated: CASSQLGGALHF.

The J gene is TRBJ2-2, the V gene TRBV5-1; D gene uncertain. Germline V gene lookup returns CDR1 SGHRS and CDR2 YFSETQ. There are 15 residues in the CDR3. V was cut by 2 bases and J by 0 bases, with 8 bases left in between. The CDR3 DNA reads TGCGCCAGCAGCTTCGATCCCGCGAACACCGGGGAGCTGTTTTTT. Its protein product is CASSFDPANTGELFF.

This chain links TRBV6-5 with TRBJ2-3, with 10 bases fitting TRBD2. The V and J ends lost 8 bases and 3 bases, in that order; junction bases with no gene match: 2. Looked up from germline, CDR1 is MNHEY and CDR2 is SVGAGI. The CDR3 has 13 residues. This CDR3 reads CASGTSVTDTQYF. The CDR3 DNA is TGTGCCAGCGGGACTAGCGTTACAGATACGCAGTATTTT.